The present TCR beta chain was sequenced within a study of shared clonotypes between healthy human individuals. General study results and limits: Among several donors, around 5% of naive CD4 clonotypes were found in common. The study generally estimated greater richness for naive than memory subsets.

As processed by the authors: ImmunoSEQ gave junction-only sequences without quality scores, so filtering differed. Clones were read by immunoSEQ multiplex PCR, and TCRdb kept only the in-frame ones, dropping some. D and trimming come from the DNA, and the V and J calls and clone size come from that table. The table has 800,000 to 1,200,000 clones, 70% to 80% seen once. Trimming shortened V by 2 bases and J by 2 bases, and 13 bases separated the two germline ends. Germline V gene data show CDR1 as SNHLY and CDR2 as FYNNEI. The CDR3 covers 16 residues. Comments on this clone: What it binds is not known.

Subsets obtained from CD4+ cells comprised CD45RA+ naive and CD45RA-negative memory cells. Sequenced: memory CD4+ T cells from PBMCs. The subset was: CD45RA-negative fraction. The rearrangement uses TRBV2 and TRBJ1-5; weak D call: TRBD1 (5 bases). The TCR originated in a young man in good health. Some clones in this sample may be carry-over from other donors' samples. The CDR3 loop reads CASSENLGGGNQPQHF. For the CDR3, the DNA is TGTGCCAGCAGTGAAAATCTCGGGGGTGGCAATCAGCCCCAGCATTTT.